The clone carrying this TCR beta chain has just one count. This specimen comes from a study of blood T cell repertoires in COVID-19. The overall study: The United States, Italy and Spain provided the acute and convalescent COVID-19 samples. Sources were T cells, B-cell-depleted T cells, or PBMCs; the material itself was cDNA or gDNA.

Two negative PCRs, clearance, or symptom resolution had been documented for recovered Cohort 3 donors. TCRdb's copy holds only in-frame clones and misses some; the assay was immunoSEQ multiplex PCR. The repertoire includes around 470,000 clones, about nine tenths of them detected once, and approximately 0.55% sits in the top ten. CDR1 MDHEN and CDR2 SYDVKM come from the germline V gene. Trimming pared 7 bases from V and 0 bases from J, leaving 19 bases between. The CDR3 runs 16 residues. This clonotype originated in a man between 18 and 35 years old who had recovered from COVID-19. The sequenced sample consisted of PBMCs or T cells enriched from blood (not recorded which). The chain links TRBV28 to TRBJ2-7; a possible D gene is TRBD1 (6 bases). The CDR3 is CASTRTARFSSYEQYF. CDR3 nucleotides: TGTGCCAGCACGCGGACAGCACGATTTAGCTCCTACGAGCAGTACTTC.